Below, 30 T cell receptor beta chains from the same sample are listed, as sequenced in a study of shared clonotypes between healthy human individuals (dated by TCRdb to the early 2020s). Library creation used the immunoSEQ multiplex PCR assay. Held by TCRdb, this immuneACCESS table contains in-frame sequences only and omits some clones. Under half of the omission traces to an unresolved V gene where checked; the cause of the rest is unknown. Across this sample there are about 320,000 clones, with roughly 91% seen only once. The ten largest clones capture around 16% of the sample. The sequencing input was memory CD8+ T cells sorted from blood. This sample's cell subset or site label indicates: CD45RO+ cells pooled with CCR7-negative TemRA cells. The receptors were gathered from a man between 18 and 29 years old in good health.

This clone was detected once. The chain uses TRBV7-8 and TRBJ1-1, with D perhaps TRBD1 (5 bases). This CDR3 contains 15 residues. CDR1 and CDR2 from the germline V gene are SGHVS and FQNEAQ. V was clipped by 4 bases and J by 4 bases, with 16 bases between them. CDR3 protein: CASSSTGGVSTEAFF. Here the CDR3 DNA reads TGTGCCAGCAGCTCCACGGGAGGGGTAAGCACTGAAGCTTTCTTT.

The rearrangement joins TRBV6-1 to TRBJ2-7; 9 bases fit TRBD1. Germline lookup yields CDR1 MNHNS and CDR2 SASEGT. Trimming cost V 6 bases and J 7 bases; bases outside gene matches: 13. This CDR3 region has 15 residues. The CDR3 region has the DNA TGTGCCAGCAGCGAACCGGGACAGGGACGTTTAGAGCAGTACTTC. This gives the protein CASSEPGQGRLEQYF.

The chain employs TRBV25-1 and TRBJ2-7; D unclear. From germline, CDR1 is MGHDK and CDR2 SYGVNS. Trimming cost V 3 bases and J 2 bases, with 11 bases left between them. CDR3 length: 14 amino acids. For the CDR3, the DNA is TGTGCCAGCAGTGATGGGTTCGACACCTACGAGCAGTACTTC. Protein product: CASSDGFDTYEQYF.

The V gene is TRBV27, the J gene TRBJ1-2; no definite D call. The V end lost 6 bases, the J end lost 2 bases, and 10 bases lay between the germline ends. The germline V gene encodes CDR1 MNHEY and CDR2 SMNVEV (reference sequence). CDR3 length: 13 residues. CDR3 protein: CASSPGQNYGYTF. CDR3 nucleotides: TGTGCCAGCAGCCCCGGGCAGAACTATGGCTACACCTTC.

The V gene is TRBV5-1, the J gene TRBJ2-1, with D tentatively TRBD2 (6 bases). This CDR3 comprises 14 residues. Germline V gene data show CDR1 as SGHRS and CDR2 as YFSETQ. V lost 2 bases and J lost 8, with 14 bases in between. The CDR3 sequence is CASSLLGGFDEQFF. The CDR3 DNA sequence: TGCGCCAGCAGCTTACTGGGGGGATTCGATGAGCAGTTCTTC. The entire variable domain, with the rest obtained from reference TRBV5-1 and TRBJ2-1, is as follows: KAGVTQTPRYLIKTRGQQVTLSCSPISGHRSVSWYQQTPGQGLQFLFEYFSETQRNKGNFPGRFSGRQFSNSRSEMNVSTLELGDSALYLCASSLLGGFDEQFFGPGTRLTVL.

This chain connects TRBV21-1 to TRBJ2-6; the table assigns TRBD1, which was not confirmed against the DNA. TRBV21-1 is flagged as a pseudogene. The CDR3 sequence is 17 residues long. CDR3 region: CASRTQGVCSGANVLTF. DNA of the CDR3: TGTGCCAGCAGGACCCAGGGGGTTTGCTCTGGGGCCAACGTCCTGACTTTC.

This chain joins TRBV11-3 and TRBJ2-7, with 7 bases fitting TRBD1. There are 16 residues in the CDR3. CDR1 SGHNT and CDR2 YENEEA come from the germline V gene. The V gene end was trimmed by 1 base and the J gene end by 6 bases; junction bases not matched to a gene: 12. The CDR3 DNA follows: TGTGCCAGCAGCTTAGGAGTCCTAGGGGGCACCGTCGAGCAGTACTTC. It translates to CASSLGVLGGTVEQYF.

The J gene is TRBJ1-2, the V gene TRBV7-3; D possibly corresponds to TRBD1 (6 bases). This CDR3 comprises 14 residues. Trimming pared 5 bases from V and 3 bases from J, leaving 13 bases between. Looked up from germline, CDR1 is SGHTA and CDR2 is FQGTGA. The CDR3 DNA follows: TGTGCCAGCAGCCTCTACCCAGGGGACTATGGCTACACCTTC. Its translation: CASSLYPGDYGYTF.

This clone has a count of ten or more. The chain recombines TRBV7-8 with TRBJ2-7, with D hard to call. The germline gives CDR1 SGHVS, CDR2 FQNEAQ. The V end lost 2 bases, the J end lost 0 bases, and 11 bases lay between the germline ends. This CDR3 region has 15 residues. CDR3 DNA sequence: TGTGCCAGCAGCTTATTCGGGCCTGCCTCCTACGAGCAGTACTTC. Its protein product is CASSLFGPASYEQYF.

The chain employs TRBV5-1 and TRBJ2-7; 9 bases are a match to TRBD2. There are 14 residues in the CDR3. Trimming took 5 bases from V and 4 from J; bases not matched to a gene: 7. Germline V lookup: CDR1 SGHRS, CDR2 YFSETQ. For the CDR3, the DNA is TGCGCCAGCAGGTCACCGACTAGCGGTTACGAGCAGTACTTC. Translating it yields CASRSPTSGYEQYF.

This sequence joins TRBV10-3 and TRBJ2-7, with D possibly matching TRBD2 (5 bases). V shed 11 bases and J shed 3 bases, with 17 bases lying between them. There are 13 residues in the CDR3. Germline values: CDR1 ENHRY, CDR2 SYGVKD. For the CDR3, the DNA is TGTGCCCTCGATCAAGAGGGATTCTACGAGCAGTACTTC. It is translated as CALDQEGFYEQYF.

The gene calls are TRBV5-4 and TRBJ2-5, with TRBD1 identical over 7 bases. CDR1 SGHNT and CDR2 YYREEE come from the germline V gene (reference sequence). V lost 4 bases, J lost 5 bases, and 8 bases stayed unmatched. This CDR3 has 14 amino acids. The chain's CDR3 is CASSATGSGETQYF. CDR3 nucleotides: TGTGCCAGCAGCGCGACAGGGTCGGGGGAGACCCAGTACTTC.

The chain recombines TRBV29-1 with TRBJ2-4; 9 bases fit TRBD1. The CDR3 covers 12 residues. J was trimmed by 5 bases and V by 5 bases; bases with no gene match: 1. CDR1 and CDR2 from the germline V gene are SQVTM and ANQGSEA. The CDR3 DNA reads TGCAGCGTTAGACAGGGGGAAAACATTCAGTACTTC. The encoded protein is CSVRQGENIQYF.

V is TRBV29-1 and J is TRBJ2-7; the D gene is possibly TRBD1 (6 bases). The CDR3 is 11 residues long. CDR1 SQVTM and CDR2 ANQGSEA come from the germline V gene. V lost 7 bases and J lost 7, with 14 bases in between. The chain's CDR3 is CSARETGEQYF. CDR3 bases: TGCAGCGCCAGGGAAACAGGGGAGCAGTACTTC.

The count of this clone is one. The chain employs TRBV9 and TRBJ1-1; 7 nucleotides line up with TRBD1. The CDR3 is 14 residues long. Germline CDR1 and CDR2: SGDLS and YYNGEE. The V and J ends lost 3 bases and 3 bases, in that order; junction bases with no gene match: 5. The CDR3 is CASSGQGRDTEAFF. The DNA of the CDR3 is TGTGCCAGCAGCGGACAGGGACGAGACACTGAAGCTTTCTTT.

CDR3: CASRSRDGENTEAFF. The CDR3 DNA follows: TGTGCCAGCAGATCGCGAGACGGGGAAAACACTGAAGCTTTCTTT. The chain uses TRBV27 and TRBJ1-1; D gene ambiguous. CDR1 is MNHEY, CDR2 SMNVEV, per germline (reference sequence). Trimming took off 6 bases at V and 2 bases at J, with 16 bases between the two ends. The CDR3 is made up of 15 amino acids.

The genes are TRBV2 and TRBJ2-5; 13 bases align to TRBD2. The V and J ends lost 6 bases and 2 bases, in that order; junction bases with no gene match: 6. From germline, CDR1 is SNHLY and CDR2 FYNNEI. The CDR3 extends over 16 amino acids. CDR3 sequence (DNA): TGTGCCAGCAGACCTGGACTAGCGGGGGTACAAGAGACCCAGTACTTC. It encodes CASRPGLAGVQETQYF.

The V gene is TRBV9, the J gene TRBJ2-5; D may correspond to TRBD1 or TRBD2 (5 bases each). This CDR3 has 15 residues. V lost 3 bases, J lost 6 bases, and 18 bases lay in between. Germline CDR1 is SGDLS and CDR2 is YYNGEE. The CDR3 nucleotides read TGTGCCAGCAGCGCAAACCGGGACCTTCAGCAGACCCAGTACTTC. Translated: CASSANRDLQQTQYF.

The V gene is TRBV6-1, the J gene TRBJ1-5; no reliable D call. Trimming pared 2 bases from V and 1 base from J, leaving 12 bases between. Germline lookup yields CDR1 MNHNS and CDR2 SASEGT. The CDR3 contains 16 residues. The CDR3 region has the DNA TGTGCCAGCAGTGAATGGTTAGGGTACAGCAATCAGCCCCAGCATTTT. It translates to CASSEWLGYSNQPQHF.

The chain uses TRBV2 and TRBJ1-5; 8 bases map to TRBD1. CDR3 length equals 15 residues. Trimming at V came to 7 bases and at J to 5 bases, leaving 10 bases not matched to a gene. Germline-derived CDR1 and CDR2 are SNHLY and FYNNEI. The CDR3 DNA reads as TGTGCCAGCACCTTGGACAGGGCCGACTATCAGCCCCAGCATTTT. Translated: CASTLDRADYQPQHF.

The chain links TRBV18 to TRBJ1-2; TRBD1 might be the D (5 bases). Germline V CDR1 and CDR2: KGHSH, LQKENI. V was clipped by 8 bases and J by 4 bases, with 17 bases between them. This CDR3 is built from 14 residues. The CDR3 sequence: CASGAGTVGYGYTF. In DNA form, the CDR3 reads TGTGCCAGCGGGGCCGGGACCGTCGGCTATGGCTACACCTTC.

The chain uses TRBV5-1 and TRBJ2-1; tentatively, D is TRBD1 or TRBD2 (6 bases each). Trimming cost V 0 bases and J 4 bases, with 11 bases left between them. The CDR3 is 15 amino acids. Germline V gene lookup returns CDR1 SGHRS and CDR2 YFSETQ. CDR3 sequence: CASSLVGGVYNEQFF. The DNA for the CDR3 is TGCGCCAGCAGCTTGGTGGGGGGCGTTTACAATGAGCAGTTCTTC.

The chain has TRBV6-6 and TRBJ2-3, with no clear D. Per germline, CDR1 MNHNY and CDR2 SVGAGI (reference sequence). The CDR3 is 14 residues long. Trimming stripped 1 base from V and 1 base from J, with 6 bases between. The CDR3 spells CASSYFQGTDTQYF. The CDR3 coding sequence is TGTGCCAGCAGTTACTTCCAGGGCACAGATACGCAGTATTTT.

The chain joins TRBV14 to TRBJ1-1, with 8 bases lining up with TRBD1. The CDR3 is made up of 18 amino acids. Trimming removed 0 bases from V and 1 base from J; junction bases left unmatched: 10. Germline lookup yields CDR1 SGHDN and CDR2 FVKESK. The CDR3 spells CASSQDRPQGARNTEAFF. CDR3 coding DNA: TGTGCCAGCAGCCAAGATAGACCGCAGGGGGCACGGAACACTGAAGCTTTCTTT.

The chain couples TRBV7-2 to TRBJ1-2; D unresolved. Germline-derived CDR1 and CDR2 are SGHTA and FQGNSA. Trimming stripped 1 base from V and 2 bases from J, with 11 bases between. The CDR3 is 15 amino acids. CDR3 loop: CASSLGLPANYGYTF. The CDR3 DNA is TGTGCCAGCAGCTTAGGACTCCCGGCAAACTATGGCTACACCTTC. Using reference TRBV7-2 and TRBJ1-2 for the parts outside the CDR3, the full variable domain is GAGVSQSPSNKVTEKGKDVELRCDPISGHTALYWYRQSLGQGLEFLIYFQGNSAPDKSGLPSDRFSAERTGGSVSTLTIQRTQQEDSAVYLCASSLGLPANYGYTFGSGTRLTVV.

The chain couples TRBV6-1 to TRBJ2-7; TRBD1 agrees at 8 bases. Losses at the gene ends were 4 bases for V and 3 bases for J; bases not matched to a gene: 8. Germline V CDR1 and CDR2: MNHNS, SASEGT. This CDR3 has 15 residues. In DNA form, the CDR3 reads TGTGCCAGCAGTGGCCGGGACAGGCGGATCTACGAGCAGTACTTC. As protein: CASSGRDRRIYEQYF.

This chain uses TRBV28 with TRBJ2-7; D remains unclear. The CDR3 extends over 13 amino acids. Germline V lookup: CDR1 MDHEN, CDR2 SYDVKM. V lost 1 base and J lost 4, with 8 bases in between. The CDR3 spells CASSLSGRYEQYF. Written as DNA, the CDR3 is TGTGCCAGCAGTTTATCAGGAAGGTACGAGCAGTACTTC.

The rearrangement uses TRBV30 and TRBJ1-1; 7 positions match TRBD1. Germline V gives CDR1 GTSNPN, CDR2 SVGIG (reference sequence). The junction had 7 bases not matched to a gene; V was cut back by 2 bases and J by 1 base. The CDR3 is 15 amino acids. CDR3 nucleotide sequence: TGTGCCTGGAGTTTTACGCCAGGGGGGAACACTGAAGCTTTCTTT. Its protein is CAWSFTPGGNTEAFF.

The V gene is TRBV7-9, the J gene TRBJ2-2; tentatively, D is TRBD2 (6 bases). Germline V lookup: CDR1 SEHNR, CDR2 FQNEAQ (reference sequence). The V end lost 5 bases, the J end lost 7 bases, and 11 bases lay between the germline ends. This CDR3 has 13 amino acids. CDR3 sequence reads: CASSAGTHGELFF. In DNA form, the CDR3 reads TGTGCCAGCAGCGCGGGAACCCACGGGGAGCTGTTTTTT.

This chain links TRBV7-9 with TRBJ1-4; 10 bases match TRBD1. CDR3 length: 16 amino acids. V shed 3 bases, J shed 2 bases, and the junction held 3 bases outside the gene matches. CDR1 and CDR2 from the germline V gene are SEHNR and FQNEAQ (reference sequence). The CDR3 DNA reads TGTGCCAGCAGCTTCCGGACAGGGGGGACTAATGAAAAACTGTTTTTT. Amino acid sequence: CASSFRTGGTNEKLFF.